Listed below are T cell receptor beta chains from one sample, sequenced in a study of CD8+ T cells in alopecia areata. Method: immunoSEQ multiplex PCR; TCRdb's copy keeps in-frame clones and lacks some. The data contain hundreds of thousands of clones, approximately 72% of them seen just once; the ten biggest clones take up around 1.3%. The source was CD4+ T cells sorted from blood, collected at week 44, from a patient treated with tofacitinib. Receptors were obtained from a human donor with alopecia areata. The CDR3 runs from the conserved cysteine through the conserved F or W. The D gene is left open where the match is weak. Clone size appears in some rows only: once, few, many, or a class for an expanded clone.

J: TRBJ2-5; D: -; V: TRBV18; size: -; CDR3: CASSLSPTAETQYF; DNA: TGTGCCAGCTCTCTGAGCCCTACGGCAGAGACCCAGTACTTC
J: TRBJ2-7; D: TRBD2; V: TRBV4-2; size: -; CDR3: CASSQLSLAGADEQYF; DNA: TGTGCCAGCAGCCAGCTCAGCCTAGCGGGGGCGGACGAGCAGTACTTC
J: TRBJ2-3; D: TRBD2; V: TRBV7-2; size: once; CDR3: CASSLGWRGAPADTQYF; DNA: TGTGCCAGCAGCTTAGGATGGCGGGGGGCCCCGGCAGATACGCAGTATTTT
J: TRBJ2-3; D: TRBD2; V: TRBV4-3; size: -; CDR3: CASSQGPSGNTDTQYF; DNA: TGCGCCAGCAGCCAAGGACCTAGCGGAAACACAGATACGCAGTATTTT
J: TRBJ1-6; D: -; V: TRBV14; size: few; CDR3: CASSTARGSNSPLHF; DNA: TGTGCCAGCAGCACGGCCAGGGGTAGCAATTCACCCCTCCACTTT
J: TRBJ2-5; D: -; V: TRBV7-2; size: -; CDR3: CASSLVFGETQYF; DNA: TGTGCCAGCAGCTTAGTCTTCGGGGAGACCCAGTACTTC
J: TRBJ2-1; D: -; V: TRBV7-3; size: -; CDR3: CASSIQGSETYNEQFF; DNA: TGTGCCAGCAGCATTCAAGGTAGCGAGACTTACAATGAGCAGTTCTTC
J: TRBJ1-4; D: -; V: TRBV30; size: -; CDR3: CAWMGSGREKLFF; DNA: TGTGCCTGGATGGGGTCAGGGCGCGAAAAACTGTTTTTT
J: TRBJ1-2; D: -; V: TRBV7-9; size: -; CDR3: CASSVRDGEIYGYTF; DNA: TGTGCCAGCAGCGTCCGGGACGGAGAAATCTATGGCTACACCTTC
J: TRBJ2-5; D: -; V: TRBV15; size: -; CDR3: CATSPGQETQYF; DNA: TGTGCCACCAGCCCTGGGCAGGAGACCCAGTACTTC
J: TRBJ2-5; D: -; V: TRBV29-1; size: -; CDR3: CSVNRDVGRETQYF; DNA: TGCAGCGTGAATAGGGACGTCGGGCGGGAGACCCAGTACTTC
J: TRBJ1-4; D: TRBD1; V: TRBV2; size: -; CDR3: CASISGTGGLEEKLFF; DNA: TGTGCCAGCATCTCCGGGACAGGGGGCTTGGAGGAAAAACTGTTTTTT
J: TRBJ1-5; D: -; V: TRBV7-9; size: -; CDR3: CASSLGGPEQPQHF; DNA: TGTGCCAGCAGCTTAGGGGGGCCGGAACAGCCCCAGCATTTT
J: TRBJ2-5; D: TRBD1; V: TRBV4-3; size: -; CDR3: CASSLSTGEETQYF; DNA: TGCGCCAGCAGCCTATCGACAGGGGAGGAGACCCAGTACTTC
J: TRBJ2-7; D: -; V: TRBV9; size: -; CDR3: CASSVGVGPPYEQYF; DNA: TGTGCCAGCAGCGTAGGCGTGGGGCCCCCCTACGAGCAGTACTTC
J: TRBJ2-7; D: -; V: TRBV2; size: -; CDR3: CASSERTGGNF; DNA: TGTGCCAGCAGTGAACGGACCGGAGGTAACTTC
J: TRBJ2-7; D: -; V: TRBV2; size: few; CDR3: CASRADRATHEQYF; DNA: TGTGCCAGCAGGGCGGATCGGGCTACCCACGAGCAGTACTTC
J: TRBJ2-1; D: -; V: TRBV30; size: few; CDR3: CAWNRAVYNEQFF; DNA: TGTGCCTGGAACAGGGCGGTTTACAATGAGCAGTTCTTC
J: TRBJ2-1; D: TRBD1; V: TRBV5-1; size: -; CDR3: CASSLERGRTDEQFF; DNA: TGCGCCAGCAGCTTGGAGAGGGGGCGTACGGATGAGCAGTTCTTC
J: TRBJ1-6; D: -; V: TRBV15; size: -; CDR3: CATSTAGNNSPLHF; DNA: TGTGCCACCAGCACGGCCGGGAACAATTCACCCCTCCACTTT
J: TRBJ2-7; D: -; V: TRBV30; size: -; CDR3: CAWSDASYEQYF; DNA: TGTGCCTGGAGTGACGCTTCCTACGAGCAGTACTTC
J: TRBJ2-1; D: TRBD2; V: TRBV15; size: -; CDR3: CATSRAGTSGFNEQFF; DNA: TGTGCCACCAGCAGAGCCGGGACTAGCGGTTTTAATGAGCAGTTCTTC
J: TRBJ1-5; D: -; V: TRBV29-1; size: -; CDR3: CSVADPNQPQHF; DNA: TGCAGCGTTGCCGATCCCAATCAGCCCCAGCATTTT
J: TRBJ1-1; D: -; V: TRBV29-1; size: -; CDR3: CSVDVSLNTEAFF; DNA: TGCAGCGTTGATGTCAGCTTAAACACTGAAGCTTTCTTT
J: TRBJ1-5; D: TRBD1; V: TRBV19; size: -; CDR3: CATRMGGTVNQPQHF; DNA: TGTGCCACAAGAATGGGGGGGACAGTTAATCAGCCCCAGCATTTT
J: TRBJ1-2; D: -; V: TRBV29-1; size: few; CDR3: CSAGDAGGYTF; DNA: TGCAGCGCTGGGGACGCAGGAGGCTACACCTTC
J: TRBJ2-3; D: -; V: TRBV18; size: few; CDR3: CASSTDSSSTDTQYF; DNA: TGTGCCAGCTCAACCGACAGCTCTAGCACAGATACGCAGTATTTT
J: TRBJ2-2; D: TRBD2; V: TRBV4-2; size: -; CDR3: CASSQDNLAGTNTGELFF; DNA: TGTGCCAGCAGCCAAGATAACCTAGCGGGGACGAACACCGGGGAGCTGTTTTTT
J: TRBJ1-5; D: -; V: TRBV7-2; size: -; CDR3: CASSQSASHPQHF; DNA: TGTGCCAGCAGCCAGTCCGCTTCGCATCCCCAGCATTTT
J: TRBJ1-5; D: -; V: TRBV29-1; size: few; CDR3: CSVTGLGPSQPQHF; DNA: TGCAGCGTGACGGGACTGGGACCCAGTCAGCCCCAGCATTTT
J: TRBJ1-1; D: -; V: TRBV29-1; size: -; CDR3: CSVAHRQAMNTEAFF; DNA: TGCAGCGTTGCCCACCGACAGGCGATGAACACTGAAGCTTTCTTT
J: TRBJ2-7; D: TRBD1; V: TRBV7-2; size: -; CDR3: CASSSWTGSYEQYF; DNA: TGTGCCAGCAGCTCCTGGACAGGCTCCTACGAGCAGTACTTC
J: TRBJ2-1; D: -; V: TRBV7-9; size: -; CDR3: CASSFQGQGNEQFF; DNA: TGTGCCAGCAGCTTTCAGGGGCAAGGCAATGAGCAGTTCTTC
J: TRBJ2-7; D: -; V: TRBV11-2; size: -; CDR3: CASSRTDYEQYF; DNA: TGTGCCAGCTCTCGGACGGATTACGAGCAGTACTTC
J: TRBJ2-7; D: -; V: TRBV4-3; size: -; CDR3: CASSQVSQGGTQQYF; DNA: TGCGCCAGCAGCCAAGTATCACAGGGTGGAACCCAGCAGTACTTC
J: TRBJ2-3; D: TRBD2; V: TRBV9; size: -; CDR3: CASSVAGLAGGLTDTQYF; DNA: TGTGCCAGCAGCGTAGCCGGGCTAGCGGGGGGCCTCACAGATACGCAGTATTTT